A selection of T cell receptor beta chains follows, all from one sample in a study of cytomegalovirus exposure and HLA in healthy donors. Data came from immunoSEQ multiplex PCR; TCRdb stores just in-frame clones and leaves some out. The profile covers around 230,000 clones, with roughly 82% appearing a single time and approximately 5.7% taken by the ten largest. Sequenced: PBMCs. The receptors shown here come from a man aged 35 to 55 in good health and CMV-seropositive. CDR3s include the opening cysteine and the closing phenylalanine or tryptophan. A D gene is named only where the DNA matches it firmly. Size tells how often a clone was seen (once, few, many) or the class of an expanded clone, and some rows leave it out.

>NA|TRBJ1-1|TRBV7-3|NA
TGTGCCAGCAGCTTAGAGGAGAAGCCCACTGAAGCTTTCTTT
CASSLEEKPTEAFF
>NA|TRBJ1-2|TRBV2|NA
TGTGCCAGCATCTACAGGGAGTCAAACTATGGCTACACCTTC
CASIYRESNYGYTF
>once|TRBJ1-1|TRBV6-1|NA
TGTGCCAGCAACCCCAGTTTAAGTTTATACACTGAAGCTTTCTTT
CASNPSLSLYTEAFF
>NA|TRBJ2-7|TRBV13|TRBD1
TGTGCCAGCAGCTTAGTTGGTGACAGGGACTCCTACGAGCAGTACTTC
CASSLVGDRDSYEQYF
>NA|TRBJ1-6|TRBV30|NA
TGTGCCTGGAGGGGCCCCTCTAATTCACCCCTCCACTTT
CAWRGPSNSPLHF
>once|TRBJ1-5|TRBV2|NA
TGTGCCAGCAAACCCCAGGGACTTCAGCCCCAGCATTTT
CASKPQGLQPQHF
>NA|TRBJ2-4|TRBV7-9|TRBD2
TGTGCCAGCAGCTTGACTAGCGGGATCGGGAACATTCAGTACTTC
CASSLTSGIGNIQYF
>few|TRBJ1-2|TRBV5-1|NA
TGCGCCAGCAGCTTGGATCTTGGAGGGAGTCGAATTGGCTACACCTTC
CASSLDLGGSRIGYTF
>NA|TRBJ1-2|TRBV7-6|TRBD1
TGTGCCAGCAGCTTAGCGGGACAGGGGGCAGACTATGGCTACACCTTC
CASSLAGQGADYGYTF
>NA|TRBJ2-2|TRBV5-1|TRBD2
TGCGCCAGCAGCGTGGAAATAGCGGGAGCCGGGGAGCTGTTTTTT
CASSVEIAGAGELFF
>NA|TRBJ1-2|TRBV9|NA
TGTGCCAGCAGAGGCGGTGGGGGGTTCTATGGCTACACCTTC
CASRGGGGFYGYTF
>NA|TRBJ2-3|TRBV7-9|TRBD2
TGTGCCAGCAGCTCAACCCCCGCCGGGGGACTAGCAGCAGATACGCAGTATTTT
CASSSTPAGGLAADTQYF
>NA|TRBJ1-5|TRBV2|TRBD1
TGTGCCAGCAGGGCCGACAGGGTGAATCAGCCCCAGCATTTT
CASRADRVNQPQHF
>NA|TRBJ1-4|TRBV2|TRBD1
TGTGCCAGCAGAGACGGACAGGGTAGGACTAATGAAAAACTGTTTTTT
CASRDGQGRTNEKLFF
>NA|TRBJ1-5|TRBV7-9|NA
TGTGCCAGCAGCGGCCTCCCGGGGAGCAATCAGCCCCAGCATTTT
CASSGLPGSNQPQHF
>NA|TRBJ1-1|TRBV2|TRBD1
TGTGCCAGCAGAGTCCAGGGGGTGAACACTGAAGCTTTCTTT
CASRVQGVNTEAFF
>NA|TRBJ1-2|TRBV14|NA
TGTGCCAGCAGCCCAGGGTACCGCTATGGCTACACCTTC
CASSPGYRYGYTF
>NA|TRBJ2-5|TRBV18|TRBD1
TGTGCCAGCTCACCAAGGAAGGGGGCAGAGACCCAGTACTTC
CASSPRKGAETQYF
>NA|TRBJ2-5|TRBV14|TRBD2
TGTGCCAGCAGCCAAGGACTAGCGGGAAGAAAGACCCAGTACTTC
CASSQGLAGRKTQYF
>NA|TRBJ1-5|TRBV2|NA
TGTGCCAGTAACGACCGGGAAATTACGGAGCCCCAGCATTTT
CASNDREITEPQHF
>NA|TRBJ2-1|TRBV6-5|NA
TGTGCCAGCAGTTCCTATCGAGAGTCGAATGAGCAGTTCTTC
CASSSYRESNEQFF
>NA|TRBJ1-1|TRBV5-1|NA
TGCGCCAGCAGCTTGAGGGGCGGCACTGAAGCTTTCTTT
CASSLRGGTEAFF
>NA|TRBJ2-1|TRBV27|TRBD2
TGTGCCAGCAGTCCTAAGCCCCGGTCGGGACTAGCGGGAGGGCTCACCTACAATGAGCAGTTCTTC
CASSPKPRSGLAGGLTYNEQFF
>NA|TRBJ2-7|TRBV9|NA
TGTGCCAGCAGCGTAGGCGGGGTCTCCTACGAGCAGTACTTC
CASSVGGVSYEQYF
>NA|TRBJ1-1|TRBV7-6|NA
TGTGCCAGCAGCCCGGGTGGGGGCGGAAACACTGAAGCTTTCTTT
CASSPGGGGNTEAFF